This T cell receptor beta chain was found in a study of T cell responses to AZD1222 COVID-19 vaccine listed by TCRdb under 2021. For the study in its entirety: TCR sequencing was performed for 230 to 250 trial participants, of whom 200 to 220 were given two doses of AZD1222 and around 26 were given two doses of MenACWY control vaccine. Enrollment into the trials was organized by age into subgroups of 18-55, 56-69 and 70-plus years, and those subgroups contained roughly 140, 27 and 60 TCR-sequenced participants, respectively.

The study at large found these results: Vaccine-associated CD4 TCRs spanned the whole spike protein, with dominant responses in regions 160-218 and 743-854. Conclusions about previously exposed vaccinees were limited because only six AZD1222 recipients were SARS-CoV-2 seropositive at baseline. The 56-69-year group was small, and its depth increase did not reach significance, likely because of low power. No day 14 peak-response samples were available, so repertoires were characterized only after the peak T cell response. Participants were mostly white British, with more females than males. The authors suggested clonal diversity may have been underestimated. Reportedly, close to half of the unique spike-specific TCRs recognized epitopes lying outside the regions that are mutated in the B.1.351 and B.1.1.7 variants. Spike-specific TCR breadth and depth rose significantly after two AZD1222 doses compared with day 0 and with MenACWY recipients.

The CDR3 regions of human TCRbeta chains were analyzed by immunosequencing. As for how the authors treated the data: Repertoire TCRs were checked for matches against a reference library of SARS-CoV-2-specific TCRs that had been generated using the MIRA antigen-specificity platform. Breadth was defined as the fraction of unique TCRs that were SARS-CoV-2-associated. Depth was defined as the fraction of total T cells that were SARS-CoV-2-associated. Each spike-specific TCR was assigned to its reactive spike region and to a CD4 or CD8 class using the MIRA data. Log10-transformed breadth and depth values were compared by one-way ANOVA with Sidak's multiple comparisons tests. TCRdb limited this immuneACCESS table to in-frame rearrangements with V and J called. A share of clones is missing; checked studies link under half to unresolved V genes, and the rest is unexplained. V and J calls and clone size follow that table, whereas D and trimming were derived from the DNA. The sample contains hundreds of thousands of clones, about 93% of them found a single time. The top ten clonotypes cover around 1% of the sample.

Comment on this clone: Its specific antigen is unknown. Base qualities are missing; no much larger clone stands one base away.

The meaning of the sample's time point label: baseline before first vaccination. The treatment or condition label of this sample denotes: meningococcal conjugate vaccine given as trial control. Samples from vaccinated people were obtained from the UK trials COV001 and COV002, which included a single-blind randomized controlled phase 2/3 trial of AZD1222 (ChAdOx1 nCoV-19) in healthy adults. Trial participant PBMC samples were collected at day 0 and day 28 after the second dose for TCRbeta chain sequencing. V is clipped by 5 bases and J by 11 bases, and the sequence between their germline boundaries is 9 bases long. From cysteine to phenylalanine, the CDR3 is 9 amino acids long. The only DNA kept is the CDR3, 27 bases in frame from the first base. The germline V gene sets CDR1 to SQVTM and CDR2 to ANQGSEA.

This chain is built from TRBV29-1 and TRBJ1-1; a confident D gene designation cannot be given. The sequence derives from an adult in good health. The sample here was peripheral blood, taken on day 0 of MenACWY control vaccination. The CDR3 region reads CSVLPEAFF. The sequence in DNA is TGCAGCGTTCTGCCGGAGGCTTTCTTT.